One sample yielded the 9 T cell receptor beta chains listed below, sequenced in a study of cytomegalovirus exposure and HLA in healthy donors. Amplification used 60 Vbeta primers and 13 Jbeta primers. Here immunoSEQ multiplex PCR was the method, and the copy in TCRdb shows in-frame clones only, minus some. The sample has fewer than 150,000 clones; 80% are singletons. The sequencing input was PBMCs. The receptors stem from a man aged 25 to 45 in good health and CMV-seronegative.

V gene TRBV19 combines with J gene TRBJ1-6; a weak D match, TRBD1 (6 bases). Germline V gene sequence: CDR1 LNHDA, CDR2 SQIVND (reference sequence). This CDR3 is 16 amino acids long. V lost 1 base and J 10 bases, leaving 17 bases between the germline ends. The CDR3 bases are TGTGCCAGTAGTATAGTGGCTGCCAGGGGCGGATCACCCCTCCACTTT. Translating it yields CASSIVAARGGSPLHF.

The chain couples TRBV28 to TRBJ2-7, with a possible D match to TRBD1 (6 bases). This CDR3 is built from 15 residues. CDR1 and CDR2 from the germline V gene are MDHEN and SYDVKM. Trimming left V 5 bases short and J 4 bases short, with 18 bases between. CDR3 in DNA: TGTGCCAGCAGTCCCCTAGGCAGGGGAAGATACGAGCAGTACTTC. Translated, it gives CASSPLGRGRYEQYF.

The chain has TRBV5-6 and TRBJ2-3; TRBD2 matches at 7 bases. CDR3 size: 16 residues. Germline values: CDR1 SGHDT, CDR2 YYEEEE. V dropped 2 bases and J dropped 2; count of bases not matched to a gene: 8. CDR3 DNA sequence: TGTGCCAGCAGCTTAAAGGCGGGAGCGGCCACAGATACGCAGTATTTT. Residues: CASSLKAGAATDTQYF.

The chain couples TRBV30 to TRBJ2-5; 12 positions agree with TRBD2. After removal of 7 bases from V and 5 bases from J, the junction contained 2 bases not matched to a gene. Looked up from germline, CDR1 is GTSNPN and CDR2 is SVGIG (reference sequence). The CDR3 sequence is 12 residues long. The DNA for the CDR3 is TGTGCCTTACTAGCGGGAGGCGAGACCCAGTACTTC. Translated, it gives CALLAGGETQYF.

This chain connects TRBV6-5 to TRBJ1-6, with 7 bases lining up with TRBD1. CDR1 MNHEY and CDR2 SVGAGI come from the germline V gene. This CDR3 contains 15 residues. Losses at the gene ends were 3 bases for V and 6 bases for J; bases not matched to a gene: 5. This chain's CDR3 is CASSYQGTVNSPLHF. The CDR3 bases are TGTGCCAGCAGTTATCAAGGGACAGTTAATTCACCCCTCCACTTT.

This clone occurred once. The chain links TRBV27 to TRBJ2-1; TRBD2 might be the D (6 bases). Germline CDR1 and CDR2: MNHEY and SMNVEV (reference sequence). V lost 1 base and J 0 bases, leaving 10 bases between the germline ends. The CDR3 is made up of 16 amino acids. CDR3 in amino acids: CASSLYGGSSYNEQFF. CDR3 nucleotide sequence: TGTGCCAGCAGTTTATACGGAGGGAGCTCCTACAATGAGCAGTTCTTC.

V and J are TRBV5-1 and TRBJ2-3; D might be TRBD2 (5 bases). CDR3 length equals 15 residues. Trimming took 1 base from V and 5 from J, leaving 14 bases between them. The germline V gene encodes CDR1 SGHRS and CDR2 YFSETQ. DNA for the CDR3: TGCGCCAGCAGCTTGAGGACTCTTTATGGAGATACGCAGTATTTT. The encoded protein is CASSLRTLYGDTQYF.

The V and J genes are TRBV19 and TRBJ2-3; tentative D call: TRBD2 (6 bases). Germline CDR1 is LNHDA and CDR2 is SQIVND (reference sequence). The CDR3 consists of 13 residues. With 7 bases removed from V and 0 bases from J, the gap between germline ends came to 8 bases. CDR3 in DNA: TGTGCCAGTAATGCGGGAAGCACAGATACGCAGTATTTT. This encodes CASNAGSTDTQYF.

V is TRBV2 and J is TRBJ2-7, with 12 bases aligning to TRBD2. CDR3 length: 15 amino acids. Germline assignment: CDR1 SNHLY and CDR2 FYNNEI. J was trimmed by 6 bases and V by 3 bases; bases with no gene match: 6. CDR3 DNA: TGTGCCAGCAGTGACGCCGGACTAGCGGGAATCGAGCAGTACTTC. Protein product: CASSDAGLAGIEQYF.